This T cell receptor (beta chain) was observed in a study of T-cell reconstitution after alpha-beta-depleted transplantation in children listed by TCRdb under 2016. Some background on the complete study: T-cell immune reconstitution after TCRalphabeta/CD19-depleted allogeneic hematopoietic cell transplantation in children was quantitatively tracked in the study by means of TCR repertoire profiling. The full study reports these points: Apparently early alphabetaT-cell count recovery about two months after transplant reportedly relied on only several hundred rapidly expanded clones derived from non-depleted graft cells. Over the following months the frequencies of hyperexpanded clones went down, and after one year T-cell counts and TCRbeta diversity were mostly credited to newly produced T cells. In some patients, the high TCRbeta diversity seen at day 60 was put down to recipient T cells and intrathymic progenitors that had survived conditioning.

This clonotype occurred a few times. What antigen it recognizes has not been identified. Germline and junction disagree at one end, which may indicate a read error. The CDR3 goes from the cysteine to the phenylalanine over 11 residues. The CDR3 DNA has 33 bases and is translated from base 1. CDR1 SGHVS and CDR2 FQNEAQ were looked up in the germline V gene. What this sample's treatment or condition label stands for: allogeneic hematopoietic cell transplantation with graft depleted of TCRalphabeta T cells and CD19 B cells. The children who served as transplant recipients had been given grafts of TCRalphabeta/CD19-depleted allogeneic hematopoietic cells. Libraries were prepared through PCR. The reads were generated on an Illumina HiSeq 2500. To normalize quantification of the TCRbeta repertoire, the TCR libraries were built with molecular barcoding that relied on unique molecular identifiers. TCRdb passed the public sequencing reads through fastp at Q25 and MiXCR, retaining productive beta sequences. Rows are unified per CDR3 protein, each entry keeping the most common DNA and genes. The sample table lists roughly 570,000 distinct CDR3 sequences, 25% to 30% of them with a count of one. The ten largest clones represent about 35% of the sample.

The sample was PBMCs, taken before TCRalphabeta/CD19-depleted stem cell transplant. The receptor was derived from a boy under two years old with Wiskott-Aldrich syndrome, due to receive a stem cell transplant. The sequence is built from TRBV7-8 and TRBJ2-1; too little of a D gene remains to name it. The CDR3 reads as follows: CASSLGGAPRF. The DNA sequence follows: TGTGCCAGCAGCTTAGGCGGAGCCCCTCGGTTC. The full variable domain, with segments outside the CDR3 supplied by the reference TRBV7-8 and TRBJ2-1 proteins, appears as GAGVSQSPRYKVAKRGQDVALRCDPISGHVSLFWYQQALGQGPEFLTYFQNEAQLDKSGLPSDRFFAERPEGSVSTLKIQRTQQEDSAVYLCASSLGGAPRFGPGTRLTVL.